These T cell receptor beta chains were read from a single sample in a study of blood T cell repertoires in COVID-19. Sequencing used immunoSEQ multiplex PCR; TCRdb keeps in-frame clones, though not all of them. The top ten hold under 2.5% of the sample, which has 100,000 to 150,000 clones, approximately 84% seen once. The material sequenced was peripheral blood. These receptors originate from a man aged 65 to 85 with acute or convalescent COVID-19. Both conserved end residues are part of each CDR3. D genes are given only for firm matches. Clone size appears in some rows only: once, few, many, or a class for an expanded clone.

cdr3_length d_call j_call v_call clone_size cdr3_aa cdr3_nt
19 . TRBJ2-5 TRBV15 . CATSRDRPDRHRTKETQYF TGTGCCACCAGCAGAGATCGCCCAGATAGGCACAGAACCAAAGAGACCCAGTACTTC
14 . TRBJ1-2 TRBV5-1 . CASSPEAGGYGYTF TGCGCCAGCAGCCCTGAGGCGGGGGGCTATGGCTACACCTTC
15 TRBD1 TRBJ1-1 TRBV7-8 . CASSLRGHRNTEAFF TGTGCCAGCAGCCTGAGGGGGCACAGGAACACTGAAGCTTTCTTT
15 . TRBJ1-5 TRBV19 few CASSMRTDSNQPQHF TGTGCCAGTAGTATGAGGACAGATAGCAATCAGCCCCAGCATTTT
8 . TRBJ2-7 TRBV28 . CASTCRYF TGTGCCAGCACCTGTAGGTACTTC
16 TRBD1 TRBJ2-2 TRBV7-2 . CASTLDRGVGTGELFF TGTGCCAGCACACTAGACAGGGGAGTAGGAACCGGGGAGCTGTTTTTT
15 TRBD2 TRBJ2-2 TRBV27 . CASTSSGANTGELFF TGTGCCAGCACTTCTAGCGGGGCGAACACCGGGGAGCTGTTTTTT
15 TRBD1 TRBJ1-4 TRBV6-6 . CASSYSGQGNEKLFF TGTGCCAGCAGTTACTCGGGACAGGGAAATGAAAAACTGTTTTTT
17 . TRBJ2-6 TRBV3-1/TRBV3-2 . CASSQEGRGSGANVLTF TGTGCCAGCAGCCAAGAGGGCAGGGGATCTGGGGCCAACGTCCTGACTTTC
15 . TRBJ2-5 TRBV3-1/TRBV3-2 . CASSQVQGGAETQYF TGTGCCAGCAGCCAAGTACAAGGGGGGGCTGAGACCCAGTACTTC
15 . TRBJ2-7 TRBV6-1 . CASSERAGIGYEQYF TGTGCCAGCAGTGAAAGGGCAGGGATAGGCTACGAGCAGTACTTC
12 . TRBJ2-5 TRBV5-1 . CASSLSLETQYF TGCGCCAGCAGCTTGTCCTTGGAGACCCAGTACTTC
16 TRBD2 TRBJ2-1 TRBV7-8 few CASSLQTSGGIGEQFF TGTGCCAGCAGCCTCCAGACTAGCGGGGGTATAGGTGAGCAGTTCTTC
14 . TRBJ2-5 TRBV6-5 . CASSFAVGQETQYF TGTGCCAGCAGTTTCGCGGTAGGACAAGAGACCCAGTACTTC
14 . TRBJ1-5 TRBV7-8 . CASSLVRGRQPQHF TGTGCCAGCAGCTTAGTCAGGGGTCGGCAGCCCCAGCATTTT
14 . TRBJ1-1 TRBV7-9 . CASSLSGLNTEAFF TGTGCCAGCAGCTTAAGTGGGCTGAACACTGAAGCTTTCTTT
15 TRBD1 TRBJ1-6 TRBV10-2 . CASRKDRGWGSPLHF TGCGCCAGCAGAAAGGACAGGGGATGGGGTTCACCCCTCCACTTT
15 TRBD1 TRBJ1-1 TRBV5-1 . CASSPRTGGITEAFF TGCGCCAGCAGCCCAAGGACAGGGGGCATCACTGAAGCTTTCTTT
15 . TRBJ2-3 TRBV5-1 . CASSLLGKGTDTQYF TGCGCCAGCAGCTTGCTGGGGAAGGGGACAGATACGCAGTATTTT
15 . TRBJ1-6 TRBV25-1 . CASSALTGGRSPLHF TGTGCCAGCAGTGCCCTCACGGGGGGCAGATCACCCCTCCACTTT